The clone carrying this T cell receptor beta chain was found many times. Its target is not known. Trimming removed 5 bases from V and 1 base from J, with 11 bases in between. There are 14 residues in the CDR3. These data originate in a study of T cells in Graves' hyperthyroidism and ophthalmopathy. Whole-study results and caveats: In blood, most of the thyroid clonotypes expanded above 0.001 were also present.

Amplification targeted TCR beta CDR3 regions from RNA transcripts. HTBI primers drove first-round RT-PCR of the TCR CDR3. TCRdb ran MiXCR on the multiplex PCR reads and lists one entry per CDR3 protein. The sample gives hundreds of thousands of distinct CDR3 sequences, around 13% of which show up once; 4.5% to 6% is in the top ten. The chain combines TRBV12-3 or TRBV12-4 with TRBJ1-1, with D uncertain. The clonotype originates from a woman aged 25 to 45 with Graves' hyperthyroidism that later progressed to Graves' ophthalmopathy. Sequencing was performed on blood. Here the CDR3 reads CASSPSVQNTEAFF. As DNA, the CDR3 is TGTGCCAGCAGTCCTTCTGTCCAGAACACTGAAGCTTTCTTT.